The next 25 T cell receptor beta chains were all read from a single sample in a study of blood T cell repertoires in COVID-19. The table came from immunoSEQ multiplex PCR; TCRdb's copy has only in-frame clones and leaves some out. This table holds 150,000 to 180,000 clones, around three quarters found once. The sequencing sample was made of peripheral blood. These receptors originate from an elderly man with acute or convalescent COVID-19.

The chain joins TRBV5-1 to TRBJ2-5; 7 nucleotides agree with TRBD2. This CDR3 is 16 amino acids long. The V segment lost 4 bases and the J segment 4 bases; nucleotides outside the gene matches: 13. Germline CDR1 SGHRS, CDR2 YFSETQ. The CDR3 loop reads CASSTAGTKNGETQYF. In DNA, the CDR3 is TGCGCCAGCAGCACCGCCGGGACTAAAAACGGAGAGACCCAGTACTTC.

The V and J genes are TRBV5-1 and TRBJ2-3, with 11 bases identical to TRBD2. The J segment lost 0 bases and the V segment lost 3 bases, leaving 12 bases of the junction unmatched. This CDR3 contains 19 residues. The germline V gene encodes CDR1 SGHRS and CDR2 YFSETQ. The CDR3 loop reads CASSWTTQGLADSTDTQYF. CDR3 DNA: TGCGCCAGCAGCTGGACGACGCAGGGACTAGCGGATAGCACAGATACGCAGTATTTT.

V is TRBV29-1 and J is TRBJ2-2, with 8 bases identical to TRBD2. This CDR3 comprises 15 residues. V lost 6 bases and J lost 0; bases outside the gene matches: 6. Germline-derived CDR1 and CDR2 are SQVTM and ANQGSEA. The CDR3 loop is CSVNGGDTNTGELFF. In nucleotides, the CDR3 is TGCAGCGTAAACGGGGGGGATACGAACACCGGGGAGCTGTTTTTT.

This chain uses TRBV4-1 with TRBJ2-3; tentative D call: TRBD1 (5 bases). The length of the CDR3 is 15 residues. Per the germline V gene, CDR1 is MGHRA and CDR2 is YSYEKL. V was pared by 0 bases and J by 3 bases, with 10 bases between. The CDR3 region is CASSQEGKGTDTQYF. In DNA, the CDR3 is TGCGCCAGCAGCCAAGAGGGGAAGGGGACAGATACGCAGTATTTT.

The V gene is TRBV28, the J gene TRBJ1-5; no clear D. The germline V gene has CDR1 MDHEN and CDR2 SYDVKM. Trimming cost V 8 bases and J 0 bases, with 8 bases left between them. The CDR3 is 13 amino acids. The CDR3, as DNA: TGTGCCAGCTGGAGTTATAGCAATCAGCCCCAGCATTTT. Translation: CASWSYSNQPQHF.

This chain uses TRBV28 with TRBJ2-7; maybe TRBD2 (7 bases). The CDR3 extends over 15 amino acids. V lost 6 bases to trimming and J lost 7 bases, with 22 bases between them. From germline, CDR1 is MDHEN and CDR2 SYDVKM. This CDR3 is CASSRGGARVGEQYV. The CDR3 DNA reads TGTGCCAGCAGCCGAGGGGGGGCCAGAGTCGGGGAGCAGTACGTC.

The V gene is TRBV24-1, the J gene TRBJ1-5, with D maybe TRBD1 (6 bases). This CDR3 is built from 14 residues. From germline, CDR1 is KGHDR and CDR2 SFDVKD. V lost 4 bases and J lost 4, with 10 bases in between. In DNA form, the CDR3 reads TGTGCCACCAGTGACAGACAGGCTAATCAGCCCCAGCATTTT. It codes for CATSDRQANQPQHF.

The chain couples TRBV18 to TRBJ2-1; 7 nucleotides line up with TRBD1. J was trimmed by 7 bases and V by 3 bases; bases with no gene match: 6. Germline assignment: CDR1 KGHSH and CDR2 LQKENI. The CDR3 has 14 amino acids. CDR3: CASSPGQILNEQFF. CDR3 in DNA: TGTGCCAGCTCACCGGGACAGATACTTAATGAGCAGTTCTTC.

The chain has TRBV15 and TRBJ1-4; tentative D call: TRBD1 (5 bases). Germline assignment: CDR1 LNHNV and CDR2 YYDKDF (reference sequence). The CDR3 sequence is 14 residues long. The germline V and J ends were trimmed by 4 bases and 4 bases, with 10 bases remaining between them. CDR3 amino acids: CATSTTGYNEKLFF. The CDR3 DNA sequence: TGTGCCACCAGCACCACAGGTTATAATGAAAAACTGTTTTTT.

The chain recombines TRBV30 with TRBJ1-1; tentative D call: TRBD1 (5 bases). CDR1 is GTSNPN and CDR2 is SVGIG in the germline V gene (reference sequence). V was shortened by 0 bases and J by 8 bases, with 10 bases between the two germline ends. This CDR3 spans 12 amino acids. For the CDR3, the DNA is TGTGCCTGGAGTGTACAGCGGGGCGAAGCTTTCTTT. Its protein product is CAWSVQRGEAFF.

This sequence joins TRBV2 and TRBJ2-2; D remains ambiguous. V was shortened by 0 bases and J by 6 bases, with 8 bases between the two germline ends. The CDR3 is 14 residues long. CDR1 SNHLY and CDR2 FYNNEI come from the germline V gene. The CDR3 spells CASSEALQSGELFF. The CDR3 DNA follows: TGTGCCAGCAGTGAAGCGCTTCAGTCCGGGGAGCTGTTTTTT.

The chain recombines TRBV7-6 with TRBJ2-1, with TRBD1 matching over 9 bases. This CDR3 contains 15 residues. The germline V gene encodes CDR1 SGHVS and CDR2 FNYEAQ. Trimming at V came to 5 bases and at J to 11 bases, leaving 13 bases not matched to a gene. The CDR3 region has the DNA TGTGCCAGCAGCACCACAGGGGGCCCTTCAATGAAGCAGTTCTTC. It specifies CASSTTGGPSMKQFF.

This clone was found once. The chain joins TRBV2 to TRBJ2-1; no definite D call. Per germline, CDR1 SNHLY and CDR2 FYNNEI. Trimming shortened V by 1 base and J by 7 bases, and 8 bases separated the two germline ends. The CDR3 extends over 13 amino acids. CDR3 protein: CASSEGLENEQFF. CDR3 DNA: TGTGCCAGCAGTGAAGGACTGGAGAATGAGCAGTTCTTC.

The J gene is TRBJ1-1, the V gene TRBV2; a weak D match, TRBD1 (6 bases). CDR3 length: 15 amino acids. V lost 7 bases and J 4 bases, leaving 19 bases between the germline ends. Per germline, CDR1 SNHLY and CDR2 FYNNEI. CDR3 loop: CASILILGAPTEAFF. In DNA form, the CDR3 reads TGTGCCAGCATATTAATATTGGGGGCGCCCACTGAAGCTTTCTTT.

This clone has only one observation. An end of the junction does not agree with germline; a read error may underlie this. This rearrangement joins TRBV5-1 to TRBJ2-5; 8 bases line up with TRBD2. This CDR3 region has 17 residues. Germline CDR1 SGHRS, CDR2 YFSETQ. This CDR3 reads CASSSGGASALSEAQYF. The CDR3 DNA reads as TGCGCCAGCAGCTCCGGGGGGGCCAGCGCTCTGTCAGAGGCCCAGTACTTC.

The table lists this clone with a count of one. The V call is TRBV29-1, the J call TRBJ2-1; D ambiguous. Germline assignment: CDR1 SQVTM and CDR2 ANQGSEA. The V end lost 7 bases, the J end lost 2 bases, and 12 bases lay between the germline ends. The CDR3 is 13 residues long. CDR3 bases: TGCAGCGCGGTTCGAGGAGCCTACAATGAGCAGTTCTTC. Its translation is CSAVRGAYNEQFF.

The J gene is TRBJ1-1, the V gene TRBV2, with D hard to call. Germline CDR1 SNHLY, CDR2 FYNNEI. V was shortened by 7 bases and J by 1 base, with 22 bases between the two germline ends. The CDR3 runs to 17 residues. This chain's CDR3 is CASNRGPSGTANTEAFF. CDR3 bases: TGTGCCAGCAATCGGGGTCCGAGCGGAACGGCGAACACTGAAGCTTTCTTT.

CDR3 DNA: TGTGCCAGCAGCCAAGTGCGGACAGCTGGAAACACCATATATTTT. It codes for CASSQVRTAGNTIYF. The chain couples TRBV3-1 (or the pseudogene TRBV3-2) to TRBJ1-3; weak D call: TRBD1 (6 bases). V lost 1 base to trimming and J lost 2 bases, with 9 bases between them. The CDR3 has 15 amino acids. From germline, CDR1 is LGHDT and CDR2 YNNKEL (reference sequence).

This clone was recorded once. The chain couples TRBV18 to TRBJ2-7, with D possibly TRBD2 on 5 matching bases. The CDR3 loop spans 14 amino acids. The germline V gene has CDR1 KGHSH and CDR2 LQKENI. Trimming pared 2 bases from V and 7 bases from J, leaving 15 bases between. The CDR3 sequence is CASSPVETSGEQYF. In DNA form, the CDR3 reads TGTGCCAGCTCACCAGTAGAGACCAGCGGAGAGCAGTACTTC.

The sample holds a few counts of this clone. The chain employs TRBV6-5 and TRBJ2-3, with 7 bases aligning to TRBD2. With V trimmed by 2 bases and J by 4 bases, 3 bases remained unmatched. The V gene's germline CDR1 is MNHEY and CDR2 SVGAGI. The CDR3 loop spans 14 amino acids. CDR3 DNA sequence: TGTGCCAGCAGTTACAGGACTAGGGCAGATACGCAGTATTTT. Translating it yields CASSYRTRADTQYF.

This chain uses TRBV7-3 with TRBJ2-1; D gene ambiguous. Germline lookup yields CDR1 SGHTA and CDR2 FQGTGA. V was trimmed by 1 base and J by 5 bases, leaving 9 bases between them. This CDR3 has 14 residues. The CDR3 loop is CASSLSTANNEQFF. CDR3 sequence (DNA): TGTGCCAGCAGCTTAAGTACAGCAAACAATGAGCAGTTCTTC. The variable domain in full, completed from reference TRBV7-3 and TRBJ2-1, reads GAGVSQTPSNKVTEKGKYVELRCDPISGHTALYWYRQSLGQGPEFLIYFQGTGAADDSGLPNDRFFAVRPEGSVSTLKIQRTERGDSAVYLCASSLSTANNEQFFGPGTRLTVL.

The V gene is TRBV29-1, the J gene TRBJ2-5; TRBD2 matches at 10 bases. V lost 8 bases and J lost 4; bases outside the gene matches: 13. CDR3 size: 15 residues. CDR1 is SQVTM, CDR2 ANQGSEA, per germline. CDR3 amino acids: CSTRRAGGGPETQYF. CDR3 coding DNA: TGCAGCACTCGGAGAGCGGGAGGGGGCCCAGAGACCCAGTACTTC. Looking up the rest from reference TRBV29-1 and TRBJ2-5 gives the full variable domain: SAVISQKPSRDICQRGTSLTIQCQVDSQVTMMFWYRQQPGQSLTLIATANQGSEATYESGFVIDKFPISRPNLTFSTLTVSNMSPEDSSIYLCSTRRAGGGPETQYFGPGTRLLVL.

The V call is TRBV6-2 or TRBV6-3, the J call TRBJ2-7; 7 bases map to TRBD1. The germline CDR1 and CDR2 sequences are MNHEY and SVGEGT. The CDR3 covers 16 residues. After removal of 3 bases from V and 5 bases from J, the junction contained 13 bases not matched to a gene. CDR3 coding DNA: TGTGCCAGCAGTTATTGGCCACAGGGGAATCTTAACGAGCAGTACTTC. Its protein is CASSYWPQGNLNEQYF.

V and J are TRBV4-1 and TRBJ1-1, with 7 nucleotides matching TRBD1. The CDR3 spans 16 residues. J lost 4 bases, V lost 4 bases, and 12 bases had no gene match. Looked up from germline, CDR1 is MGHRA and CDR2 is YSYEKL. CDR3 region: CASSLLQTGPSTEAFF. In nucleotides, the CDR3 is TGCGCCAGCAGCCTACTACAGACAGGGCCAAGCACTGAAGCTTTCTTT.

This chain uses TRBV7-9 with TRBJ2-5; 8 bases match TRBD2. This CDR3 has 17 residues. Trimming at V came to 1 base and at J to 1 base, leaving 8 bases not matched to a gene. The germline V gene has CDR1 SEHNR and CDR2 FQNEAQ (reference sequence). This CDR3 reads CASSLVGRGDRQETQYF. In nucleotides, the CDR3 is TGTGCCAGCAGCTTAGTGGGGCGGGGGGACCGCCAAGAGACCCAGTACTTC.